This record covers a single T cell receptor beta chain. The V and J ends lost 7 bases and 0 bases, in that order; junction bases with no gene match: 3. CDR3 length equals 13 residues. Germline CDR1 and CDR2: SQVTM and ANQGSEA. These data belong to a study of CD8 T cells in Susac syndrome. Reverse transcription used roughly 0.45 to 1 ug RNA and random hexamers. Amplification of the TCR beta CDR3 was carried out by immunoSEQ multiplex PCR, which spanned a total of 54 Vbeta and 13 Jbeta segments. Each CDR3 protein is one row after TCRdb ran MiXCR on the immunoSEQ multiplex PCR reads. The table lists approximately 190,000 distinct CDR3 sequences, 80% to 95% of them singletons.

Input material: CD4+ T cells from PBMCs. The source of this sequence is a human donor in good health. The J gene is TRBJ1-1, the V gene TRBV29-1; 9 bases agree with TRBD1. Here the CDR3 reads CSGGQGLNTEAFF. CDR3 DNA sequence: TGCAGCGGTGGACAGGGGTTGAACACTGAAGCTTTCTTT. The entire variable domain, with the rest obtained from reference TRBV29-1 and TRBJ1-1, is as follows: SAVISQKPSRDICQRGTSLTIQCQVDSQVTMMFWYRQQPGQSLTLIATANQGSEATYESGFVIDKFPISRPNLTFSTLTVSNMSPEDSSIYLCSGGQGLNTEAFFGQGTRLTVV.